This T cell receptor beta chain is drawn from a study of T cells in Graves' hyperthyroidism and ophthalmopathy. In its sample, this clonotype was seen a few times. Between the trimmed V and J ends, which lost 5 bases and 0 bases, there was a span of 11 bases. This CDR3 spans 15 amino acids. Looked up from germline, CDR1 is SGHTA and CDR2 is FQGNSA. RNA transcripts provided the source from which TCR beta CDR3 regions were amplified. HTBI primers drove first-round RT-PCR of the TCR CDR3. TCRdb recomputed calls from the multiplex PCR reads with MiXCR, one row per CDR3 protein. This sample has about 380,000 distinct CDR3 sequences, with 15% to 20% found just once.

The origin of this receptor is a man between 18 and 29 years old with Graves' ophthalmopathy. What was sequenced was blood. The gene calls are TRBV7-2 and TRBJ1-5, with D hard to call. CDR3 amino acids: CASSKGRDSNQPQHF. The CDR3 DNA sequence: TGTGCCAGCAGCAAAGGACGAGATAGCAATCAGCCCCAGCATTTT. The variable domain in full, completed from reference TRBV7-2 and TRBJ1-5, reads GAGVSQSPSNKVTEKGKDVELRCDPISGHTALYWYRQSLGQGLEFLIYFQGNSAPDKSGLPSDRFSAERTGGSVSTLTIQRTQQEDSAVYLCASSKGRDSNQPQHFGDGTRLSIL.